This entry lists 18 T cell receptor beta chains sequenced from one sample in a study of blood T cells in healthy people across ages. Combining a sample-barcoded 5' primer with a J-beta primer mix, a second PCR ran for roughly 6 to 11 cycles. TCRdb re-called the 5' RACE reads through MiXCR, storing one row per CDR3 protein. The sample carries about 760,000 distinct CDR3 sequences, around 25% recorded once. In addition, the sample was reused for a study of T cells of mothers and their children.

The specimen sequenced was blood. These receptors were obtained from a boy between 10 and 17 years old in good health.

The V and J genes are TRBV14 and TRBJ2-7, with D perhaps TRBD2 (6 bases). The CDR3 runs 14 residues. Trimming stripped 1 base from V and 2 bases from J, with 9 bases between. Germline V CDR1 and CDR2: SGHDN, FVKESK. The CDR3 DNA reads TGTGCCAGCAGCCAAGGTGGGAGGCCCTACGAGCAGTACTTC. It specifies CASSQGGRPYEQYF.

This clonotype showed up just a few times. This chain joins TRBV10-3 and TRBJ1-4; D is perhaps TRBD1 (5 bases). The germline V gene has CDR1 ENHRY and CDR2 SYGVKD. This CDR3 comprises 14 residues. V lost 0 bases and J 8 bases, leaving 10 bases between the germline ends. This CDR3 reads CAISESGGEEKLFF. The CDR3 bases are TGTGCCATCAGTGAGTCTGGGGGGGAAGAAAAACTGTTTTTT.

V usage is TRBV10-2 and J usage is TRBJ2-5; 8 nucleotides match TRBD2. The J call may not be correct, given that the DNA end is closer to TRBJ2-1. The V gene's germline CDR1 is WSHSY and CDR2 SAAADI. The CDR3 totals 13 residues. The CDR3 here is CAISGGPRNEQFF. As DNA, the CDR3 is TGCGCCATCTCGGGAGGGCCAAGGAATGAGCAGTTCTTC.

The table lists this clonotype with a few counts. In nucleotides, the CDR3 is TGCAGCGCATACCGACAGGGCGAGCAGTACTTC. This sequence encodes CSAYRQGEQYF. The chain combines TRBV29-1 with TRBJ2-7; the match to TRBD1 covers 7 bases. V shed 7 bases, J shed 6 bases, and the junction held 6 bases outside the gene matches. CDR3 size: 11 residues. Germline CDR1 and CDR2: SQVTM and ANQGSEA.

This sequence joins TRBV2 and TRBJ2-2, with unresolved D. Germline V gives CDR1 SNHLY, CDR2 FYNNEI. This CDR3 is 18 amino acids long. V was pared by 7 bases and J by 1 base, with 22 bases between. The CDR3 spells CASNGSPKTERNTGELFF. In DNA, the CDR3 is TGTGCCAGCAATGGTTCACCGAAAACCGAGCGGAACACCGGGGAGCTGTTTTTT. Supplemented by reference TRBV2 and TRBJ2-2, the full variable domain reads EPEVTQTPSHQVTQMGQEVILRCVPISNHLYFYWYRQILGQKVEFLVSFYNNEISEKSEIFDDQFSVERPDGSNFTLKIRSTKLEDSAMYFCASNGSPKTERNTGELFFGEGSRLTVL.

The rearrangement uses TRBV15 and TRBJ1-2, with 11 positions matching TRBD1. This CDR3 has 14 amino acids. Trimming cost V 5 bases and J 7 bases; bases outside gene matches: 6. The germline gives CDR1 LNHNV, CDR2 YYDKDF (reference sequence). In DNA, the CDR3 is TGTGCCACCAGCCTGGGGACAGGGGGTTTTGGCTACACCTTC. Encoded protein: CATSLGTGGFGYTF.

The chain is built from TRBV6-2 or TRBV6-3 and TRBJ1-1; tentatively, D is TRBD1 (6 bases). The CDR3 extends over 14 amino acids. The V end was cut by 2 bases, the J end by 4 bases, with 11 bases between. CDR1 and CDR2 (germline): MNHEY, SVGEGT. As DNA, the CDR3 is TGTGCCAGCAGTTACGTACGGGGGCGCACTGAAGCTTTCTTT. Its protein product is CASSYVRGRTEAFF.

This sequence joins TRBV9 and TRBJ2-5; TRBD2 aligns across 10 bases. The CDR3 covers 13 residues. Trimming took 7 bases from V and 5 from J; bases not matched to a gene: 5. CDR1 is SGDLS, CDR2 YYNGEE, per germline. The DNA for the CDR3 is TGTGCCAGCGGTCTAGCGGGAGCGGAGACCCAGTACTTC. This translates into CASGLAGAETQYF.

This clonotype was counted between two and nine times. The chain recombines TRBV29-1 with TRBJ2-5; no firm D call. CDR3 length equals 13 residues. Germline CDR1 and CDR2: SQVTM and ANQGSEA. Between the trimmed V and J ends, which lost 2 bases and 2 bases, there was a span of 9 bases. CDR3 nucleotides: TGCAGCGTTGAAAAGCGATTACAAGAGACCCAGTACTTC. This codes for CSVEKRLQETQYF.

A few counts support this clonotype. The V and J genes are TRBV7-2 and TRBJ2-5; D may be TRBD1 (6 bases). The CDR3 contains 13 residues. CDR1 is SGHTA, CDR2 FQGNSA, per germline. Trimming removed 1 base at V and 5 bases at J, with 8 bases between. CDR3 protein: CASSLDRAETQYF. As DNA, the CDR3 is TGTGCCAGCAGCTTAGACAGGGCTGAGACCCAGTACTTC.

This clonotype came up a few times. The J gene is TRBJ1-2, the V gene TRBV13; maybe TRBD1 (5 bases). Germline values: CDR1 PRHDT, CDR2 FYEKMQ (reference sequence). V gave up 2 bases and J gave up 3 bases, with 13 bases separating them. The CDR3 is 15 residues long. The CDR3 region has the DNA TGTGCCAGCAGCTTACCCCCAGGGAACGACTATGGCTACACCTTC. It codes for CASSLPPGNDYGYTF.

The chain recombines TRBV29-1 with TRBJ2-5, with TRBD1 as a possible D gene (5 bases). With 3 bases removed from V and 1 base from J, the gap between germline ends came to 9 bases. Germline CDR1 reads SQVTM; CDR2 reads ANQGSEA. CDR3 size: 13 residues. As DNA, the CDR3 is TGCAGCGTTGACAGGGCAACCCAAGAGACCCAGTACTTC. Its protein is CSVDRATQETQYF.

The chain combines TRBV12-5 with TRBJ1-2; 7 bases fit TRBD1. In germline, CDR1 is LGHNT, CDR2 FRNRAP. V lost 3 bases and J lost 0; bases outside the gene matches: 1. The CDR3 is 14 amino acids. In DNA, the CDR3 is TGTGCTAGTGGTTTTACAGGGGCTAACTATGGCTACACCTTC. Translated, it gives CASGFTGANYGYTF.

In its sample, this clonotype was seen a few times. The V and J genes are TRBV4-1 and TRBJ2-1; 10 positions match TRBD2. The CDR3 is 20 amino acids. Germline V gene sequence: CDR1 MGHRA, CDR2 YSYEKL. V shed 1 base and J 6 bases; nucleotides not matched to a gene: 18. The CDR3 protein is CASSQGAPGASGSQGNEQFF. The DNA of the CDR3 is TGCGCCAGCAGCCAAGGGGCTCCGGGGGCTAGCGGGAGTCAGGGCAATGAGCAGTTCTTC.

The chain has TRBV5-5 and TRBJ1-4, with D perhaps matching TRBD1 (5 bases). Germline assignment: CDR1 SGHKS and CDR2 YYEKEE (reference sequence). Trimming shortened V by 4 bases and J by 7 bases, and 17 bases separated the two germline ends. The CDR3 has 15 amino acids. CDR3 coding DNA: TGTGCCAGCAGCGGGACGCTAACGGGGAGTGAAAAACTGTTTTTT. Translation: CASSGTLTGSEKLFF.

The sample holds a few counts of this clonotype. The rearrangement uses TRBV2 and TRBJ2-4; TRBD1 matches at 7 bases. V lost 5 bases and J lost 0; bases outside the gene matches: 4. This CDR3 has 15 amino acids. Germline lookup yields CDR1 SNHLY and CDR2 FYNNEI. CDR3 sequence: CASSQGDRAKNIQYF. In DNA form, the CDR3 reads TGTGCCAGCAGTCAGGGGGACAGAGCCAAAAACATTCAGTACTTC.

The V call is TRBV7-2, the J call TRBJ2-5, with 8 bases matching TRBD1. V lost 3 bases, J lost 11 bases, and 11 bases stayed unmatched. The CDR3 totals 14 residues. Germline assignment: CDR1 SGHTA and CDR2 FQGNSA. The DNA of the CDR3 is TGTGCCAGCAGCTTTGGACAGGGTTCTAGTGAGCAGTACTTC. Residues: CASSFGQGSSEQYF.

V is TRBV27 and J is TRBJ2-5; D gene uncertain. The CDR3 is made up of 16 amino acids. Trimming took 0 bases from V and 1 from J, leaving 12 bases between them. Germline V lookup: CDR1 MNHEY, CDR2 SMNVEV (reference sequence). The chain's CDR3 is CASSLSIDGFQETQYF. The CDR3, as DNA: TGTGCCAGCAGTTTATCAATAGACGGATTCCAAGAGACCCAGTACTTC.